These 2 T cell receptor beta chains were all obtained from the same sample, sequenced in a study of cytomegalovirus exposure and HLA in healthy donors. PCR was performed using 60 Vbeta and 13 Jbeta primers. Data came from immunoSEQ multiplex PCR; TCRdb stores just in-frame clones and leaves some out. The sample lists about 200,000 clones, roughly 85% occurring once. Material for sequencing was PBMCs. Receptors originate from a man aged 18 to 29 in good health and CMV-seronegative.

The chain is built from TRBV7-9 and TRBJ1-2; D might be TRBD1 (6 bases). Germline values: CDR1 SEHNR, CDR2 FQNEAQ (reference sequence). V dropped 4 bases and J dropped 12 bases, with 12 bases sitting between them. This CDR3 has 11 amino acids. CDR3 protein: CASSSEGVHTF. CDR3 bases: TGTGCCAGCAGCTCCGAGGGGGTTCACACCTTC.

V and J are TRBV5-4 and TRBJ2-7; 7 bases are shared with TRBD2. Germline assignment: CDR1 SGHNT and CDR2 YYREEE (reference sequence). The CDR3 is made up of 14 amino acids. J gave up 1 base and V 4 bases, and 5 bases lay outside the gene matches. CDR3: CASSPGEGSYEQYF. As DNA, the CDR3 is TGTGCCAGCAGCCCCGGGGAGGGTTCCTACGAGCAGTACTTC.